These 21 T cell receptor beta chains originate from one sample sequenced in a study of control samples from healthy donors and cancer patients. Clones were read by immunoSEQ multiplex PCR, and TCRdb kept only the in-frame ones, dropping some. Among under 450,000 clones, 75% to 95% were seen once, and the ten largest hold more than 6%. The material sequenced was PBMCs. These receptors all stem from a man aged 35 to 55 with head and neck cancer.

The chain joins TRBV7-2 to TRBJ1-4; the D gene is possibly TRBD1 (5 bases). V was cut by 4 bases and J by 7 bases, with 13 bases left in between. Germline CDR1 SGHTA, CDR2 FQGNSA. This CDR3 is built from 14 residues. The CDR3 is CASSSILGVEKLFF. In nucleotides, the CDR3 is TGTGCCAGCAGCTCTATCCTGGGGGTTGAAAAACTGTTTTTT.

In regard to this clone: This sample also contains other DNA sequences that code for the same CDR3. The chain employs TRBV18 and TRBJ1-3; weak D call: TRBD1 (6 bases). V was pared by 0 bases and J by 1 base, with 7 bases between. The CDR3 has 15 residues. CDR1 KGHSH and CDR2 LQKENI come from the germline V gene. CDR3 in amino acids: CASSPPGTSGNTIYF. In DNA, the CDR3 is TGTGCCAGCTCACCACCAGGGACATCTGGAAACACCATATATTTT. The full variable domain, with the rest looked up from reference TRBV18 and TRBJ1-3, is NAGVMQNPRHLVRRRGQEARLRCSPMKGHSHVYWYRQLPEEGLKFMVYLQKENIIDESGMPKERFSAEFPKEGPSILRIQQVVRGDSAAYFCASSPPGTSGNTIYFGEGSWLTVV.

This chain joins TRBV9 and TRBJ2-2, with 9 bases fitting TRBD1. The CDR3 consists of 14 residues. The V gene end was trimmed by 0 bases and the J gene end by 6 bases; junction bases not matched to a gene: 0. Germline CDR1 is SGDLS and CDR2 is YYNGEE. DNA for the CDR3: TGTGCCAGCAGCGTAGGGGACAGGGCCGGGGAGCTGTTTTTT. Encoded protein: CASSVGDRAGELFF.

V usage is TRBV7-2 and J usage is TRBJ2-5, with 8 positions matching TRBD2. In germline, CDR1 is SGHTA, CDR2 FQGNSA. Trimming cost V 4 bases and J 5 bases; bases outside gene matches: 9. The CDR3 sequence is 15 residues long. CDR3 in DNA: TGTGCCAGCAGCTCGAGCGGGAGTGTTAGGGAGACCCAGTACTTC. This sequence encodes CASSSSGSVRETQYF.

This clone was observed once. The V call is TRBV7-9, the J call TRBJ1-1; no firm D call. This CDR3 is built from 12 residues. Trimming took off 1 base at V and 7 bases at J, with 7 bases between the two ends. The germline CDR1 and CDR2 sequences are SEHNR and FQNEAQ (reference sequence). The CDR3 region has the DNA TGTGCCAGCAGCTTAGTGGCAGTTGAAGCTTTCTTT. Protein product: CASSLVAVEAFF.

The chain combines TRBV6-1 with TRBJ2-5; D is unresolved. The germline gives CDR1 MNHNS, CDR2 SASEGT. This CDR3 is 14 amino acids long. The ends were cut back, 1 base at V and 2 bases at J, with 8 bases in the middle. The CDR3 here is CASSEVGFQETQYF. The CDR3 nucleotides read TGTGCCAGCAGTGAAGTTGGATTTCAAGAGACCCAGTACTTC.

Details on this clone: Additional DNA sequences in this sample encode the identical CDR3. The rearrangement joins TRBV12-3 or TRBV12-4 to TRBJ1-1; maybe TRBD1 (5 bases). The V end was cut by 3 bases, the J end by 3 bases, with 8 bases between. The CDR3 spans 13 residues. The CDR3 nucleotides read TGTGCCAGCAGTTTTGGGGGAGACACTGAAGCTTTCTTT. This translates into CASSFGGDTEAFF.

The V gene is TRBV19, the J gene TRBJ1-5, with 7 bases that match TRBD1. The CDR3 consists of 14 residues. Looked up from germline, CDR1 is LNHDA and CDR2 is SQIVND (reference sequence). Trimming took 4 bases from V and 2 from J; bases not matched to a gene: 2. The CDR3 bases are TGTGCCAGTAGTAATACAGGGGGCAATCAGCCCCAGCATTTT. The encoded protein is CASSNTGGNQPQHF.

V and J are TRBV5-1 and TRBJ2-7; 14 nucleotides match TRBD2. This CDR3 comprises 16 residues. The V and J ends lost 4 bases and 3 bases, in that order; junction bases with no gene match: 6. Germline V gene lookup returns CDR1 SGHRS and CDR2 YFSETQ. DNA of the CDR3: TGCGCCAGCAGCCCCCCAGGGACTAGCGGGAGCTACGAGCAGTACTTC. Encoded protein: CASSPPGTSGSYEQYF.

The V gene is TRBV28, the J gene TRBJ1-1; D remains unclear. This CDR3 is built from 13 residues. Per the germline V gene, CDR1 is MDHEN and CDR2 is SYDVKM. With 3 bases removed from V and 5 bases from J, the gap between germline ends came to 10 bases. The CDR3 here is CASSFPRRTEAFF. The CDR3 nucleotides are TGTGCCAGCAGTTTCCCCCGGAGGACTGAAGCTTTCTTT. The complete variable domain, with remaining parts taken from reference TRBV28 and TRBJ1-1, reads DVKVTQSSRYLVKRTGEKVFLECVQDMDHENMFWYRQDPGLGLRLIYFSYDVKMKEKGDIPEGYSVSREKKERFSLILESASTNQTSMYLCASSFPRRTEAFFGQGTRLTVV.

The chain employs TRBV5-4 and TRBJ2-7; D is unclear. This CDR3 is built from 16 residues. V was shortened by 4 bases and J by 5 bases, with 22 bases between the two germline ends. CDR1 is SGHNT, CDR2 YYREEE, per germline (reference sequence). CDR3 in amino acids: CASSIAPNVGSHEQYF. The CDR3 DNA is TGTGCCAGCAGCATAGCCCCCAACGTAGGTTCACACGAGCAGTACTTC.

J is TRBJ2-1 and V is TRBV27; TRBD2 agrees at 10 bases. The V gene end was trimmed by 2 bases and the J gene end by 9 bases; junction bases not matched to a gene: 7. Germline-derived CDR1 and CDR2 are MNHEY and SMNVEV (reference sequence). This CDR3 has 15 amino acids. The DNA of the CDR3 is TGTGCCAGCAGTTTAGCGTCTAGCGGGGGCTTTGAGCAGTTCTTC. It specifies CASSLASSGGFEQFF.

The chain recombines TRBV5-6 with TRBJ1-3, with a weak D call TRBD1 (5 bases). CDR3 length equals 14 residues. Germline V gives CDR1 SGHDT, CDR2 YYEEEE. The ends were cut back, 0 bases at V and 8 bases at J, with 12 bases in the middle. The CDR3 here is CASSLDSSRDTIYF. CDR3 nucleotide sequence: TGTGCCAGCAGCTTGGATTCTTCCAGGGACACCATATATTTT.

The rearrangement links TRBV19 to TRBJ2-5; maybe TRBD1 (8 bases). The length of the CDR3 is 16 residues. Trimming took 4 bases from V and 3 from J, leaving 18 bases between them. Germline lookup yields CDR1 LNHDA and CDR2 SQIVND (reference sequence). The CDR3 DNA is TGTGCCAGTAGTACAGGGGGGGCAGGGGGCAAAGAGACCCAGTACTTC. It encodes CASSTGGAGGKETQYF.

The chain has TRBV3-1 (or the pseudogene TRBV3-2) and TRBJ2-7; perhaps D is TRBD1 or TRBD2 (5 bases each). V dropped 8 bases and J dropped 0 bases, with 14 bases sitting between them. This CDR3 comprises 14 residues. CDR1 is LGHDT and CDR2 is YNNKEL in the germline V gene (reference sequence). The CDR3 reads CASGVLGVSYEQYF. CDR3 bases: TGTGCCAGCGGAGTCCTGGGGGTCTCCTACGAGCAGTACTTC.

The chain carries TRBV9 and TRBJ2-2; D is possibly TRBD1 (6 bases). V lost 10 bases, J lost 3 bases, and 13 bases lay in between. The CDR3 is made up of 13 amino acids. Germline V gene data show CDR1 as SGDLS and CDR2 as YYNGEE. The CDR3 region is CAGQQGDTGELFF. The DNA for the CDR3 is TGTGCCGGTCAACAGGGAGACACCGGGGAGCTGTTTTTT.

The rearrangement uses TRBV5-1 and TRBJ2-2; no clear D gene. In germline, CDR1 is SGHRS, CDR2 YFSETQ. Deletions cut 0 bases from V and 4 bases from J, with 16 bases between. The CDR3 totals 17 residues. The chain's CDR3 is CASSLGGSSTITGELFF. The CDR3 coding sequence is TGCGCCAGCAGCTTGGGTGGATCCAGTACGATCACCGGGGAGCTGTTTTTT.

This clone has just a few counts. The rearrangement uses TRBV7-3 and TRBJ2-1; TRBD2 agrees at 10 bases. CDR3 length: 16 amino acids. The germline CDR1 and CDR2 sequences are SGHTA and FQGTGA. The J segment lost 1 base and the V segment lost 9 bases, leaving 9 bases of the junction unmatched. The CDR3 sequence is CASQESGRGSYNEQFF. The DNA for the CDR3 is TGTGCCAGTCAGGAGAGCGGGAGGGGTTCCTACAATGAGCAGTTCTTC.

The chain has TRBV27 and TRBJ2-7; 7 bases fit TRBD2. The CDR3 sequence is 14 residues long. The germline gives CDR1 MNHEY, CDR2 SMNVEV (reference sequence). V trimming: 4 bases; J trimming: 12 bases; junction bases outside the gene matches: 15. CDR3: CASSSSLAGVRPYF. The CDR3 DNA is TGTGCCAGCAGTTCGTCCCTGGCGGGAGTACGTCCGTACTTC.

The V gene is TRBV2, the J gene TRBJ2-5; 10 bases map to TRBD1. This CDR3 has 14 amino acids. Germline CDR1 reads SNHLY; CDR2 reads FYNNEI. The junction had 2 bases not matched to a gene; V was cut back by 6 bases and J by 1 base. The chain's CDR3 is CASRGTGAQETQYF. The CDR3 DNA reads TGTGCCAGCAGAGGGACAGGGGCCCAAGAGACCCAGTACTTC.

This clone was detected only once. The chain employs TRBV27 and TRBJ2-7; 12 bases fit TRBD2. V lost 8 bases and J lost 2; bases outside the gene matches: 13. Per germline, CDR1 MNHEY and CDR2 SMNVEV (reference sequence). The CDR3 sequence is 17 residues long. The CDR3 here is CASRRDRRTSGAYEQYF. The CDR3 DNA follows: TGTGCCAGCCGACGGGACAGGAGGACTAGCGGGGCCTACGAGCAGTACTTC.